Shown below are 10 T cell receptor beta chains from a single sample sequenced in a study of blood T cell repertoires in COVID-19. Assay used: immunoSEQ multiplex PCR; TCRdb lists only in-frame clones, some missing. Among roughly 90,000 clones listed, roughly 80% were seen once. Sequencing input: peripheral blood. The receptors shown here come from a woman aged 70-85 years with acute or convalescent COVID-19.

This sequence joins TRBV19 and TRBJ2-3, with 8 positions matching TRBD2. Losses at the gene ends were 0 bases for V and 1 base for J; bases not matched to a gene: 6. The CDR3 loop spans 17 amino acids. Germline CDR1 and CDR2: LNHDA and SQIVND (reference sequence). CDR3 DNA sequence: TGTGCCAGTAGTATAGATCCCAGCGGGAGTGGCACAGATACGCAGTATTTT. Translating it yields CASSIDPSGSGTDTQYF.

The gene calls are TRBV14 and TRBJ1-1, with 11 bases aligning to TRBD1. After removal of 2 bases from V and 11 bases from J, the junction contained 7 bases not matched to a gene. The CDR3 spans 14 residues. Germline V gene sequence: CDR1 SGHDN, CDR2 FVKESK. In nucleotides, the CDR3 is TGTGCCAGCAGCCAAACTCGGACAGGGGGCATGGCTTTCTTT. This gives the protein CASSQTRTGGMAFF. The variable domain in full, with the rest retrieved from reference TRBV14 and TRBJ1-1, is EAGVTQFPSHSVIEKGQTVTLRCDPISGHDNLYWYRRVMGKEIKFLLHFVKESKQDESGMPNNRFLAERTGGTYSTLKVQPAELEDSGVYFCASSQTRTGGMAFFGQGTRLTVV.

The gene calls are TRBV9 and TRBJ2-1; D call uncertain. V was trimmed by 0 bases and J by 6 bases, leaving 7 bases between them. CDR1 and CDR2 (germline): SGDLS, YYNGEE. This CDR3 has 13 residues. CDR3 coding DNA: TGTGCCAGCAGCGTAGATCCCTTCAATGAGCAGTTCTTC. Translated, it gives CASSVDPFNEQFF.

The gene calls are TRBV3-1 (or the pseudogene TRBV3-2) and TRBJ2-7; 7 nucleotides align to TRBD2. This CDR3 comprises 15 residues. Losses at the gene ends were 4 bases for V and 0 bases for J; bases not matched to a gene: 6. Looked up from germline, CDR1 is LGHDT and CDR2 is YNNKEL (reference sequence). The CDR3, as DNA: TGTGCCAGCAGCCCAGTACTAGCGAGCTCCTACGAGCAGTACTTC. Translated: CASSPVLASSYEQYF.

The chain employs TRBV5-6 and TRBJ1-2; D is unresolved. This CDR3 comprises 13 residues. From germline, CDR1 is SGHDT and CDR2 YYEEEE. The V and J ends lost 2 bases and 5 bases respectively, with 10 bases between them. Written as DNA, the CDR3 is TGTGCCAGCAGCTTACCAGGAATGTATGGCTACACCTTC. Translation gives CASSLPGMYGYTF.

This chain uses TRBV4-3 with TRBJ2-2; 10 bases fit TRBD2. The germline V gene has CDR1 LGHNA and CDR2 YSLEER. Unmatched junction bases numbered 3, after V lost 3 bases and J lost 5 bases. The length of the CDR3 is 15 residues. The CDR3 coding sequence is TGCGCCAGCAGCCAGGGACTAGCGAGAACCGGGGAGCTGTTTTTT. It specifies CASSQGLARTGELFF.

The J gene is TRBJ1-3, the V gene TRBV2; D possibly corresponds to TRBD1 (5 bases). V lost 6 bases and J lost 0, with 12 bases in between. CDR3 length: 15 residues. Germline V gene data show CDR1 as SNHLY and CDR2 as FYNNEI. The CDR3 DNA is TGTGCCAGCAGCGCAGACAGCCTCTCTGGAAACACCATATATTTT. It codes for CASSADSLSGNTIYF.

This clone was observed once. CDR3 nucleotides: TGTGCCAGCAGCCAAAGGGGGGGACAGGGCCTCACAGATACGCAGTATTTT. It yields the protein CASSQRGGQGLTDTQYF. The chain couples TRBV7-3 to TRBJ2-3, with 9 bases lining up with TRBD1. The CDR3 covers 17 residues. Per the germline V gene, CDR1 is SGHTA and CDR2 is FQGTGA. V shed 5 bases and J 2 bases; nucleotides not matched to a gene: 11.

This clone was found a few times. For the CDR3, the DNA is TGTGCCAGCTGTCGGGGCACCGGGGAGCTGTTTTTT. Translating gives CASCRGTGELFF. The chain recombines TRBV28 with TRBJ2-2; tentatively, D is TRBD2 (5 bases). The length of the CDR3 is 12 residues. Germline loops: CDR1 MDHEN, CDR2 SYDVKM. Trimming took 8 bases from V and 4 from J, leaving 8 bases between them.

The V gene is TRBV7-2, the J gene TRBJ2-2; D call uncertain. CDR1 and CDR2 (germline): SGHTA, FQGNSA. This CDR3 has 17 amino acids. With 3 bases removed from V and 0 bases from J, the gap between germline ends came to 14 bases. The CDR3 nucleotides are TGTGCCAGCAGCTTTTTTGGTTGGGCAACGAACACCGGGGAGCTGTTTTTT. This gives the protein CASSFFGWATNTGELFF.